These 25 T cell receptor beta chains came from one sample sequenced in a study of CD8+CD57+ T cells in acquired aplastic anemia (dated by TCRdb to the late 2010s). Sequencing used an Illumina HiSeq 2000. Genomic DNA was used as template for profiling of TCR beta VDJ combinations and CDR3 sequences. TCRdb reanalyzed the raw reads on its own, using fastp at Q25 for trimming and MiXCR for clone calling, and kept in-frame beta chains. Identical CDR3 proteins give one entry, which carries the most common genes and DNA. Within this sample are about 190,000 distinct CDR3 sequences, with approximately 50% of them counted one time only. The top ten clonotypes cover roughly 15% of the sample. Sequencing was done on a sample of sorted CD4+, CD8+, or CD8+CD57+ T cells (not recorded which) from PBMCs. The receptor set was obtained from a human donor in good health, serving as a control.

Ten or more counts support this clonotype. The chain recombines TRBV2 with TRBJ2-2, with TRBD1 matching 7 bases. V lost 6 bases to trimming and J lost 6 bases; unmatched junction nucleotides: 4. The CDR3 is 13 amino acids. Germline loops: CDR1 SNHLY, CDR2 FYNNEI. The CDR3: CASRFTGAGELFF. In DNA form, the CDR3 reads TGTGCCAGCAGGTTTACAGGGGCCGGGGAGCTGTTTTTT.

V is TRBV27 and J is TRBJ1-2; D possibly corresponds to TRBD1 (6 bases). The CDR3 totals 16 residues. Germline V gives CDR1 MNHEY, CDR2 SMNVEV (reference sequence). V dropped 10 bases and J dropped 0 bases, with 21 bases sitting between them. As DNA, the CDR3 is TGTGCCACTCCGGACAGAACCCCTCTAACTAACTATGGCTACACCTTC. Its protein is CATPDRTPLTNYGYTF.

This clonotype is a singleton in its sample. The rearrangement links TRBV12-3 or TRBV12-4 to TRBJ2-5, with D perhaps matching TRBD1 (5 bases). CDR3 size: 13 residues. Between the trimmed V and J ends, which lost 6 bases and 7 bases, there was a span of 15 bases. In DNA, the CDR3 is TGTGCCAGCAGCAGAGACCTCCAGGGGACCCAGTACTTC. This gives the protein CASSRDLQGTQYF.

The chain combines TRBV27 with TRBJ1-1, with 12 bases matching TRBD1. Germline loops: CDR1 MNHEY, CDR2 SMNVEV (reference sequence). The CDR3 covers 15 residues. With V trimmed by 3 bases and J by 3 bases, 2 bases remained unmatched. CDR3 nucleotides: TGTGCCAGCAGTTTCGGGACAGGGGGCTACACTGAAGCTTTCTTT. This translates into CASSFGTGGYTEAFF.

This clonotype is a singleton in its sample. The CDR3 spells CASSTGYGYTF. The CDR3 nucleotides are TGTGCCAGTAGTACGGGCTATGGCTACACCTTC. The chain links TRBV19 to TRBJ1-2; D is unresolved. The V gene lost 4 bases and the J gene lost 4 bases, with 4 bases spanning the gap. The CDR3 runs to 11 residues. CDR1 LNHDA and CDR2 SQIVND come from the germline V gene (reference sequence).

The J gene is TRBJ1-2, the V gene TRBV24-1, with a tentative D call TRBD1 (5 bases). Germline-derived CDR1 and CDR2 are KGHDR and SFDVKD. The CDR3 sequence is 16 residues long. Deletions cut 3 bases from V and 4 bases from J, with 17 bases between. CDR3: CATSDRGGARGYGYTF. DNA of the CDR3: TGTGCCACCAGTGATCGCGGTGGGGCGCGGGGCTATGGCTACACCTTC.

In its sample, this clonotype was seen many times. The rearrangement joins TRBV20-1 to TRBJ2-5; TRBD2 agrees at 12 bases. The CDR3 extends over 14 amino acids. V shed 4 bases, J shed 3 bases, and the junction held 3 bases outside the gene matches. Looked up from germline, CDR1 is DFQATT and CDR2 is SNEGSKA (reference sequence). The CDR3: CSAITSGGKETQYF. The CDR3 nucleotides read TGCAGTGCTATTACTAGCGGGGGGAAAGAGACCCAGTACTTC.

This clonotype was detected many times. The genes are TRBV19 and TRBJ1-2, with no clear D. V shed 3 bases and J shed 8 bases, with 19 bases lying between them. The V gene's germline CDR1 is LNHDA and CDR2 SQIVND (reference sequence). CDR3 length equals 15 residues. The CDR3 protein is CASSITAFGIGGYTF. In nucleotides, the CDR3 is TGTGCCAGTAGTATTACGGCGTTCGGGATAGGGGGCTACACCTTC.

The rearrangement joins TRBV6-6 to TRBJ2-7, with a possible D match to TRBD2 (6 bases). The germline CDR1 and CDR2 sequences are MNHNY and SVGAGI (reference sequence). The CDR3 spans 11 residues. For the CDR3, the DNA is TGTGCCAGCAGTGACTTTAGCGGCCTCAAAGTC. Its translation is CASSDFSGLKV.

This clonotype was seen a handful of times. CDR3 region: CASSSTGGNGYTF. Here the CDR3 DNA reads TGTGCCAGCAGCTCGACAGGGGGCAATGGCTACACCTTC. The chain employs TRBV7-6 and TRBJ1-2, with TRBD1 matching over 10 bases. Trimming at V came to 4 bases and at J to 6 bases, leaving 2 bases not matched to a gene. CDR1 and CDR2 (germline): SGHVS, FNYEAQ. The CDR3 spans 13 residues.

About this clonotype: Given a much more abundant clone one base away, this may be a read error. V is TRBV6-2 or TRBV6-3 and J is TRBJ1-5; D remains ambiguous. The V gene's germline CDR1 is MNHEY and CDR2 SVGEGT. Trimming took off 0 bases at V and 11 bases at J, with 11 bases between the two ends. The CDR3 totals 13 residues. CDR3 nucleotides: TGTGCCAGCAGTTACTCGATGTTACAGTCCCAGCATTTT. This translates into CASSYSMLQSQHF.

For the CDR3, the DNA is TGCGCCAGCAGCTGGGACCCGACAGGGCCAGGTAGGGCCTACGAGCAGTACTTC. As protein: CASSWDPTGPGRAYEQYF. The rearrangement joins TRBV10-2 to TRBJ2-7, with TRBD1 identical over 7 bases. The CDR3 extends over 18 amino acids. After removal of 6 bases from V and 2 bases from J, the junction contained 19 bases not matched to a gene. Germline V gives CDR1 WSHSY, CDR2 SAAADI.

As to this clonotype: The conserved phenylalanine or tryptophan is not found at the CDR3 terminus, so this likely reflects a read error. The chain links TRBV10-1 to TRBJ2-1, with D maybe TRBD2 (6 bases). This CDR3 is 14 amino acids long. Trimming cost V 7 bases and J 3 bases, with 13 bases left between them. Germline V CDR1 and CDR2: WNHNN, SYGVQD (reference sequence). CDR3 region: CASIRGCFYNEQFL. The CDR3 nucleotides are TGCGCCAGCATACGGGGGTGTTTCTACAATGAGCAGTTCCTC.

Concerning this clonotype itself: Since a much larger clone is just one base distant, this may be a read error. The rearrangement links TRBV7-6 to TRBJ2-3, with TRBD2 as a possible D gene (5 bases). The CDR3 extends over 15 amino acids. Trimming removed 5 bases at V and 4 bases at J, with 16 bases between. In germline, CDR1 is SGHVS, CDR2 FNYEAQ. The CDR3 sequence: CASSLYLSGADTQYF. The CDR3 nucleotides read TGTGCCAGCAGCCTCTACTTGTCCGGGGCAGATACGCAGTATTTT.

This clonotype was observed many times. The rearrangement links TRBV5-1 to TRBJ2-7; a possible D gene is TRBD2 (5 bases). Trimming shortened V by 4 bases and J by 0 bases, and 14 bases separated the two germline ends. The CDR3 extends over 15 amino acids. CDR1 is SGHRS and CDR2 is YFSETQ in the germline V gene. The CDR3 sequence: CASSRDLSSSYEQYF. CDR3 DNA: TGCGCCAGCAGCCGGGATCTCTCGAGCTCCTACGAGCAGTACTTC.

This clonotype appeared many times. The chain combines TRBV24-1 with TRBJ2-7; D gene unclear. V lost 10 bases and J lost 9, with 15 bases in between. The CDR3 has 11 amino acids. CDR1 and CDR2 from the germline V gene are KGHDR and SFDVKD. The CDR3: CATEGLPGQYF. The CDR3 region has the DNA TGTGCCACTGAAGGGCTTCCCGGGCAGTACTTC.

The chain is built from TRBV29-1 and TRBJ1-1; D not certain. Germline CDR1 and CDR2: SQVTM and ANQGSEA. The CDR3 contains 12 residues. The germline V and J ends were trimmed by 0 bases and 3 bases, with 5 bases remaining between them. CDR3 protein: CSVEDRDTEAFF. The CDR3 DNA is TGCAGCGTTGAAGATCGGGACACTGAAGCTTTCTTT.

The CDR3 is CASSQGSSSYNEQYF. DNA of the CDR3: TGTGCCAGCAGCCAGGGGTCATCGTCCTACAATGAGCAGTATTTT. The J gene is TRBJ2-3, the V gene TRBV7-3; maybe TRBD1 (6 bases). CDR3 length: 15 amino acids. V was shortened by 5 bases and J by 11 bases, with 23 bases between the two germline ends. CDR1 is SGHTA, CDR2 FQGTGA, per germline.

This chain joins TRBV10-2 and TRBJ1-5; weak D call: TRBD1 (5 bases). Trimming took 6 bases from V and 2 from J, leaving 14 bases between them. Germline CDR1 and CDR2: WSHSY and SAAADI. This CDR3 has 15 residues. CDR3 region: CASSWGVGGNQPQHF. In DNA, the CDR3 is TGCGCCAGCAGCTGGGGGGTGGGGGGCAATCAGCCCCAGCATTTT.

This clonotype was recorded many times. The V gene is TRBV6-6, the J gene TRBJ1-3, with 7 bases fitting TRBD1. Germline V gives CDR1 MNHNY, CDR2 SVGAGI (reference sequence). With V trimmed by 8 bases and J by 2 bases, 12 bases remained unmatched. This CDR3 spans 16 amino acids. The CDR3 nucleotides are TGTGCCAGCTTACCGAGACAGGGCGGGCCTGGAAACACCATATATTTT. Translation gives CASLPRQGGPGNTIYF.

At least ten counts were recorded for this clonotype. V and J are TRBV19 and TRBJ2-1, with D unresolved. CDR1 is LNHDA, CDR2 SQIVND, per germline (reference sequence). Trimming stripped 3 bases from V and 0 bases from J, with 12 bases between. There are 16 residues in the CDR3. The CDR3 DNA reads as TGTGCCAGTAGTATTCAACACCTGAGCTCCTACAATGAGCAGTTCTTC. Its protein is CASSIQHLSSYNEQFF. The full variable domain, in which reference TRBV19 and TRBJ2-1 provide the parts outside the CDR3, is DGGITQSPKYLFRKEGQNVTLSCEQNLNHDAMYWYRQDPGQGLRLIYYSQIVNDFQKGDIAEGYSVSREKKESFPLTVTSAQKNPTAFYLCASSIQHLSSYNEQFFGPGTRLTVL.

A note on this clonotype: This may come from a read error, since a much larger clone is one base off. Since no conserved phenylalanine or tryptophan closes the CDR3, a read error is the likely cause. The chain couples TRBV6-1 to TRBJ1-2; D remains unclear. V dropped 3 bases and J dropped 0 bases, with 14 bases sitting between them. Germline V lookup: CDR1 MNHNS, CDR2 SASEGT. This CDR3 comprises 16 residues. The CDR3 DNA is TGTGCCAGCAGTGAGTCAGCCGTAATATCTAACTATGGCTACACCTCC. Translating it yields CASSESAVISNYGYTS.

V and J are TRBV14 and TRBJ2-7, with 9 bases fitting TRBD2. CDR1 is SGHDN, CDR2 FVKESK, per germline. V shed 3 bases and J 0 bases; nucleotides not matched to a gene: 12. This CDR3 is built from 18 residues. The CDR3: CASSQPPAGGPTSYEQYF. CDR3 nucleotide sequence: TGTGCCAGCAGCCAGCCTCCAGCGGGGGGACCTACCTCCTACGAGCAGTACTTC.

In its sample, this clonotype was seen many times. The chain combines TRBV12-3 or TRBV12-4 with TRBJ1-4; D is ambiguous. Trimming removed 6 bases from V and 0 bases from J, with 11 bases in between. The CDR3 has 15 residues. CDR3 in amino acids: CASSQTVATNEKLFF. In DNA form, the CDR3 reads TGTGCCAGCAGCCAGACCGTTGCAACTAATGAAAAACTGTTTTTT.

The table lists this clonotype with a count of one. This rearrangement joins TRBV7-2 to TRBJ2-2; 8 bases agree with TRBD1. TRBJ1-5 explains the end of the DNA better; the J call may be wrong. This CDR3 is 15 amino acids long. CDR1 is SGHTA, CDR2 FQGNSA, per germline. Written as DNA, the CDR3 is TGTGCCAGCAGCGAGGGGACAGGCCACAATCAGCCCCAGCATTTT. Its translation is CASSEGTGHNQPQHF.